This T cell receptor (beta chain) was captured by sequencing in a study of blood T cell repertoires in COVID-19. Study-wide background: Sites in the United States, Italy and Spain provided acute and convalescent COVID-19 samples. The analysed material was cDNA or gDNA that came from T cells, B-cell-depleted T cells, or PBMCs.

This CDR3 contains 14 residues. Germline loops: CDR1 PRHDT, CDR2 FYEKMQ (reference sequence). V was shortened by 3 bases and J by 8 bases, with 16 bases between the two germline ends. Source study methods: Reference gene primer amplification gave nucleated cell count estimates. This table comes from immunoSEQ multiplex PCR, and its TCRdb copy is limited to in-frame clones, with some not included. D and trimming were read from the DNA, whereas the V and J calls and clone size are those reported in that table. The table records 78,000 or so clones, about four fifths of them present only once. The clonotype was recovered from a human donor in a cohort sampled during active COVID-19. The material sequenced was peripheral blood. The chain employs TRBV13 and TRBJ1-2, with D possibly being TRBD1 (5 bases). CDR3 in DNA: TGTGCCAGCAGCTTCTCCCAGGGCTTAGGAGGCTACACCTTC. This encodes CASSFSQGLGGYTF.